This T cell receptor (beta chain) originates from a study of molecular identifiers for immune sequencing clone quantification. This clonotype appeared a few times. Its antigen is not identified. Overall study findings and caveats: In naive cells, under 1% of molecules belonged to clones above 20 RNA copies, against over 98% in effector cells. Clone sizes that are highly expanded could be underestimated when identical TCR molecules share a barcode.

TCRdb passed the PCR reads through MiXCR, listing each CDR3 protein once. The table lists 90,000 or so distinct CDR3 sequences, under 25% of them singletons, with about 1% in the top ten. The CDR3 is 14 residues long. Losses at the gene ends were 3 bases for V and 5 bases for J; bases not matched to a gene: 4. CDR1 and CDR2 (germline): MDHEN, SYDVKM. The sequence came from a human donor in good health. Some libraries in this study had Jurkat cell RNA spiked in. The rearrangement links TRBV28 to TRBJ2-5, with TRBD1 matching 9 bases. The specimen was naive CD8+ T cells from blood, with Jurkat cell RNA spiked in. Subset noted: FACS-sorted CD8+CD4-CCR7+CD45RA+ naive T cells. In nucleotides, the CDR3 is TGTGCCAGCAGTTTCGGACAGGGGAGGGAGACCCAGTACTTC. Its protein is CASSFGQGRETQYF.